This T cell receptor beta chain was profiled in a study of multiple sclerosis patients with progressive multifocal leukoencephalopathy (dated by TCRdb to between 2017 and 2020). Notes on the research overall: Four to six natalizumab-treated MS patients who did not develop PML were used as controls and were sampled longitudinally. Peripheral T and B cells were examined in MS patients who developed PML (4 under natalizumab, 1 after alemtuzumab) and in treated patients who did not develop PML. Two patients on natalizumab who later developed PML were tracked over time from before therapy, through 6 and 12 months, up to PML onset. The study was designed to detect JC virus-specific or public T-cell expansions arising at the time of PML onset. Overall study results and their limits: Because the cohort was small and descriptive, it remained unclear whether the findings reflect JC virus infection or general immunocompromise. The analysis covered only peripheral blood, although cerebrospinal fluid or brain lymphocytes might be more informative for natalizumab-associated PML. Although TRB clones above 0.5% frequency turned up only in PML patients, the clones expanded at PML onset were already present before and during natalizumab therapy. No common TRBV or TRBJ gene usage or preferential TRBV-TRBJ pairings were detected when PML developed. Lower normalized Shannon entropy suggested less diverse TRB repertoires in most PML patients, whereas the natalizumab-treated controls showed values near 1.

About this clone: Its binding antigen is unknown. The record has no base qualities; no much larger clone is one base away.

What the time point label conveys for this sample: before natalizumab initiation. Every listed patient had earlier received interferon beta, and every PML patient was female. Blood samples for T0 were taken before the first natalizumab infusion. Ficoll-Hypaque density gradient centrifugation was used to isolate peripheral blood mononuclear cells. TRB CDR3 regions were amplified from genomic DNA with the immunoSEQ two-step multiplex PCR at survey-level depth. To estimate template counts and remove amplification bias, each PCR was spiked with synthetic inline TR CDR3 controls covering all V-J pairings. Reads were processed so that amplification and sequencing bias were reduced, and quantification was performed against synthetic TR CDR3 analogs. From the authors' description of their analysis: Raw data were processed in ImmunoSEQ Analyzer, with out-of-frame sequences and CDR3s containing stop codons removed, and gene names were assigned according to IMGT nomenclature. Repertoire diversity was summarized as normalized Shannon entropy, defined as 1 minus Pielou's evenness. Only TRB sequences sharing the V gene, the J gene and the CDR3 were counted as identical. Public PML clonotypes were defined as CDR3s shared by two or more PML-onset samples but absent from earlier samples, from controls, and from public databases. Positional CDR3 amino acid composition was analyzed in Skylign with the observed count method. Drawn from immuneACCESS, this table holds only the in-frame rearrangements with V and J called that TCRdb kept. Clones are partly lost; checked studies trace under half to an unresolved V gene and leave the rest unexplained. The V and J calls and the clone size are those of that table, but D and trimming were determined from the DNA. Here the sample has 31,000 or so clones; around nine tenths occur a single time. About 1.5% of the sample is taken by the ten largest.

V loses 2 bases, J loses 1 base, and the germline ends lie 6 bases apart. From the cysteine up to the phenylalanine, the CDR3 has a length of 13 residues. The entry retains the CDR3 DNA only, 39 bases that are in frame from base 1. The germline V gene yields SGHRS for CDR1 and YFSETQ for CDR2. The chain joins TRBV5-1 to TRBJ1-1, with the identity of the D gene unclear. This TCR came from a human donor with multiple sclerosis. Source material: PBMCs. The nucleotide sequence is given as TGCGCCAGCAGCTTTGGGGAGAACACTGAAGCTTTCTTT. This gives the protein CASSFGENTEAFF. The full variable domain, completed from the reference TRBV5-1 and TRBJ1-1 proteins outside the CDR3, reads KAGVTQTPRYLIKTRGQQVTLSCSPISGHRSVSWYQQTPGQGLQFLFEYFSETQRNKGNFPGRFSGRQFSNSRSEMNVSTLELGDSALYLCASSFGENTEAFFGQGTRLTVV.